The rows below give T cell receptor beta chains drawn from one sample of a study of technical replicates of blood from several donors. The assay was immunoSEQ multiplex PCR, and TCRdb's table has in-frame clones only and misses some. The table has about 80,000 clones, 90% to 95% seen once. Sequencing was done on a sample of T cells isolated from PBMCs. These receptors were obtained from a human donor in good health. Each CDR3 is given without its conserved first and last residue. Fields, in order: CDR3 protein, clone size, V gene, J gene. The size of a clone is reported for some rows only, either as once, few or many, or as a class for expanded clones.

cdr3_aa: ASSLRPGEGYEQY; clone_size: .; v_call: TRBV5-1; j_call: TRBJ2-7
cdr3_aa: ASSEVAGAGNEQF; clone_size: .; v_call: TRBV6-1; j_call: TRBJ2-1
cdr3_aa: ASSLDAGANQPQH; clone_size: .; v_call: TRBV5-4; j_call: TRBJ1-5
cdr3_aa: ASRGQAYEQY; clone_size: .; v_call: TRBV18; j_call: TRBJ2-7
cdr3_aa: ASSEGQLKGEQY; clone_size: .; v_call: TRBV6-1; j_call: TRBJ2-7
cdr3_aa: ASSIQGGNGYT; clone_size: .; v_call: TRBV19; j_call: TRBJ1-2
cdr3_aa: ASSFTEGKNIQY; clone_size: .; v_call: TRBV7-2; j_call: TRBJ2-4
cdr3_aa: ASSLQRGSGRTPTDTQY; clone_size: .; v_call: TRBV28; j_call: TRBJ2-3
cdr3_aa: ASSVGETSTDTQY; clone_size: .; v_call: TRBV2; j_call: TRBJ2-3
cdr3_aa: ASSPSVINTGELF; clone_size: .; v_call: TRBV18; j_call: TRBJ2-2
cdr3_aa: ASSLVMGTSGRINEQF; clone_size: .; v_call: TRBV5-1; j_call: TRBJ2-1
cdr3_aa: ASTLGGQLDTQY; clone_size: .; v_call: TRBV5-1; j_call: TRBJ2-3
cdr3_aa: AWRYQANTEAF; clone_size: .; v_call: TRBV30; j_call: TRBJ1-1
cdr3_aa: ASSLDRVGTGELF; clone_size: .; v_call: TRBV11-3; j_call: TRBJ2-2
cdr3_aa: ASSGARSSKENTEAF; clone_size: .; v_call: TRBV28; j_call: TRBJ1-1
cdr3_aa: ASSQVGAGADNEQF; clone_size: .; v_call: TRBV4-2; j_call: TRBJ2-1
cdr3_aa: ASSARFADPGNTIY; clone_size: .; v_call: TRBV2; j_call: TRBJ1-3
cdr3_aa: AWAQGDNYGYT; clone_size: .; v_call: TRBV30; j_call: TRBJ1-2
cdr3_aa: ASSRGLAYQETQY; clone_size: .; v_call: TRBV14; j_call: TRBJ2-5
cdr3_aa: ASRDPGRVLGGYT; clone_size: .; v_call: TRBV28; j_call: TRBJ1-2
cdr3_aa: ASRGGTGVRYEQY; clone_size: .; v_call: TRBV4-1; j_call: TRBJ2-7
cdr3_aa: AVTAGQGTGYT; clone_size: few; v_call: TRBV19; j_call: TRBJ1-2
cdr3_aa: ASTDYSNYGYT; clone_size: once; v_call: TRBV6-1; j_call: TRBJ1-2
cdr3_aa: ATSRDWTGRVGNQPQH; clone_size: .; v_call: TRBV15; j_call: TRBJ1-5
cdr3_aa: ASSEAQGASRAF; clone_size: .; v_call: TRBV6-1; j_call: TRBJ1-1
cdr3_aa: ASSPPAGAPYEQY; clone_size: .; v_call: TRBV9; j_call: TRBJ2-7
cdr3_aa: ASSLEEGTEAF; clone_size: .; v_call: TRBV7-9; j_call: TRBJ1-1
cdr3_aa: ASSNRESTDTQY; clone_size: .; v_call: TRBV11-3; j_call: TRBJ2-3
cdr3_aa: ASSSGLSTDTQY; clone_size: .; v_call: TRBV7-3; j_call: TRBJ2-3
cdr3_aa: ASSLYAGVTDTQY; clone_size: .; v_call: TRBV13; j_call: TRBJ2-3
cdr3_aa: ASSMDRIGGNTIY; clone_size: .; v_call: TRBV19; j_call: TRBJ1-3
cdr3_aa: ASSPTSGRVYEQF; clone_size: .; v_call: TRBV28; j_call: TRBJ2-1
cdr3_aa: ASSQDGSNYGYT; clone_size: .; v_call: TRBV4-3; j_call: TRBJ1-2
cdr3_aa: SVDGLAGGRYDDEQF; clone_size: .; v_call: TRBV29-1; j_call: TRBJ2-1
cdr3_aa: ASKGQVLSYT; clone_size: .; v_call: TRBV6-5; j_call: TRBJ1-2
cdr3_aa: ASSINGLAGGYEQY; clone_size: .; v_call: TRBV19; j_call: TRBJ2-7
cdr3_aa: ASSRAGGAKNIQY; clone_size: few; v_call: TRBV7-9; j_call: TRBJ2-4
cdr3_aa: AISSDRGNQPQH; clone_size: once; v_call: TRBV10-3; j_call: TRBJ1-5
cdr3_aa: ASNGGSGIINEQF; clone_size: .; v_call: TRBV27; j_call: TRBJ2-1
cdr3_aa: ASSMRKAGEGEQY; clone_size: .; v_call: TRBV19; j_call: TRBJ2-7
cdr3_aa: ASSLVSYNEQF; clone_size: .; v_call: TRBV5-4; j_call: TRBJ2-1
cdr3_aa: AIKRPAGTEAF; clone_size: .; v_call: TRBV10-3; j_call: TRBJ1-1
cdr3_aa: ASSEYDTPKSNYGYT; clone_size: .; v_call: TRBV25-1; j_call: TRBJ1-2
cdr3_aa: ASSLGLAGGDADTQY; clone_size: once; v_call: TRBV5-1; j_call: TRBJ2-3
cdr3_aa: AISPSPQTGPKNYGYT; clone_size: .; v_call: TRBV10-3; j_call: TRBJ1-2
cdr3_aa: ASSFQAGNQPQH; clone_size: .; v_call: TRBV28; j_call: TRBJ1-5
cdr3_aa: ASRNTGGEGYEQY; clone_size: .; v_call: TRBV7-9; j_call: TRBJ2-7
cdr3_aa: ASGPVLAGDQDTDTQY; clone_size: .; v_call: TRBV12-5; j_call: TRBJ2-3
cdr3_aa: ASSIPGTYEQY; clone_size: .; v_call: TRBV6-6; j_call: TRBJ2-7
cdr3_aa: ASSGTEWNTEAF; clone_size: few; v_call: TRBV9; j_call: TRBJ1-1
cdr3_aa: ASSGGQPQH; clone_size: .; v_call: TRBV28; j_call: TRBJ1-5
cdr3_aa: ASSLGGSGYGYT; clone_size: .; v_call: TRBV7-3; j_call: TRBJ1-2
cdr3_aa: AISRFRDRAV; clone_size: once; v_call: TRBV10-3; j_call: TRBJ2-7
cdr3_aa: SAAGGSNQPQH; clone_size: .; v_call: TRBV29-1; j_call: TRBJ1-5